The 21 T cell receptor beta chains below were found in one sample sequenced in a study of T-cell memory formation after mild COVID-19. From the 5' RACE reads, TCRdb called clonotypes with MiXCR, one entry per CDR3 protein. Seen here are about 150,000 distinct CDR3 sequences, 25% observed once, and the top ten hold approximately 24%. The sequencing input was PBMCs or a T cell subset sorted from them (not recorded which). Source of these receptors: an adult woman who had mild COVID-19 (a few samples of this study predate the infection). Cell type and time point are not known.

The chain recombines TRBV7-3 with TRBJ2-1, with a weak D call TRBD1 (5 bases). The V end was cut by 2 bases, the J end by 0 bases, with 11 bases between. CDR1 SGHTA and CDR2 FQGTGA come from the germline V gene. The CDR3 loop spans 16 amino acids. CDR3 loop: CASSLWGGSSYNEQFF. CDR3 coding DNA: TGTGCCAGCAGCTTATGGGGCGGTAGCTCCTACAATGAGCAGTTCTTC.

The rearrangement uses TRBV7-2 and TRBJ2-7; 7 positions match TRBD1. The germline V gene encodes CDR1 SGHTA and CDR2 FQGNSA. CDR3 length: 14 residues. The junction had 10 bases not matched to a gene; V was cut back by 8 bases and J by 3 bases. CDR3 loop: CASASGTEGYEQYF. CDR3 sequence (DNA): TGTGCCAGCGCCTCCGGGACAGAGGGCTACGAGCAGTACTTC.

The V and J genes are TRBV9 and TRBJ2-7, with D hard to call. This CDR3 spans 15 amino acids. CDR1 and CDR2 from the germline V gene are SGDLS and YYNGEE. Trimming removed 0 bases at V and 0 bases at J, with 10 bases between. CDR3: CASSVGPSSSYEQYF. In DNA, the CDR3 is TGTGCCAGCAGCGTAGGCCCCTCCAGCTCCTACGAGCAGTACTTC. Based on the CDR3 plus reference TRBV9 and TRBJ2-7, the full variable domain is DSGVTQTPKHLITATGQRVTLRCSPRSGDLSVYWYQQSLDQGLQFLIQYYNGEERAKGNILERFSAQQFPDLHSELNLSSLELGDSALYFCASSVGPSSSYEQYFGPGTRLTVT.

The chain combines TRBV3-1 with TRBJ2-7; 11 nucleotides agree with TRBD2. This CDR3 spans 16 amino acids. V lost 3 bases and J lost 2; bases outside the gene matches: 6. The germline CDR1 and CDR2 sequences are LGHDT and YNNKEL (reference sequence). The CDR3 DNA reads TGTGCCAGCAGCCAGGAACTAGCGGGGGTTCCCTACGAGCAGTACTTC. Protein product: CASSQELAGVPYEQYF.

The gene calls are TRBV7-2 and TRBJ2-1; D is tentatively TRBD1 or TRBD2 (5 bases each). Trimming removed 5 bases at V and 10 bases at J, with 15 bases between. Germline-derived CDR1 and CDR2 are SGHTA and FQGNSA. The CDR3 contains 13 residues. The CDR3, as DNA: TGTGCCAGCAGCCCCGGGGCTCCCGCGGAGCAGTTCTTC. It codes for CASSPGAPAEQFF.

This clonotype was picked up a small number of times. V and J are TRBV3-1 and TRBJ2-1; TRBD2 matches at 7 bases. This CDR3 region has 13 residues. The V gene's germline CDR1 is LGHDT and CDR2 YNNKEL (reference sequence). V dropped 8 bases and J dropped 2; count of bases not matched to a gene: 3. For the CDR3, the DNA is TGTGCCAGCCGGGGGGAGACCTACAATGAGCAGTTCTTC. Translating gives CASRGETYNEQFF.

The chain recombines TRBV9 with TRBJ1-2, with no clear D. The CDR3 is 14 amino acids. Germline CDR1 reads SGDLS; CDR2 reads YYNGEE. The V gene lost 0 bases and the J gene lost 5 bases, with 11 bases spanning the gap. The CDR3 bases are TGTGCCAGCAGCGTAGCGGGAGGCGGGTATGGCTACACCTTC. It encodes CASSVAGGGYGYTF.

The V gene is TRBV30, the J gene TRBJ2-7, with D uncertain. The CDR3 has 12 amino acids. V lost 2 bases and J 3 bases, leaving 8 bases between the germline ends. CDR1 and CDR2 from the germline V gene are GTSNPN and SVGIG (reference sequence). CDR3 bases: TGTGCCTGGAGTTGGTCTAGCTACGAGCAGTACTTC. Amino acid sequence: CAWSWSSYEQYF.

Concerning this clonotype itself: Sequence at one end of the junction differs from germline and may be a read error. The chain employs TRBV6-2 or TRBV6-3 and TRBJ1-5; tentatively, D is TRBD1 (5 bases). This CDR3 region has 13 residues. CDR1 is MNHEY and CDR2 is SVGEGT in the germline V gene. This CDR3 is CASSSGGDQPQQF. CDR3 coding DNA: TGTGCCAGCAGTTCCGGGGGGGACCAGCCCCAGCAATTT.

This clonotype showed up just a few times. This chain connects TRBV4-1 to TRBJ2-1, with 7 nucleotides matching TRBD2. There are 16 residues in the CDR3. J was trimmed by 2 bases and V by 3 bases; bases with no gene match: 7. Germline V gives CDR1 MGHRA, CDR2 YSYEKL. The DNA of the CDR3 is TGCGCCAGCAGCCACCGAGCGGGAAGAACCTACAATGAGCAGTTCTTC. As protein: CASSHRAGRTYNEQFF.

The V call is TRBV2, the J call TRBJ2-1; no clear D gene. In germline, CDR1 is SNHLY, CDR2 FYNNEI. CDR3 length equals 12 residues. Trimming stripped 7 bases from V and 3 bases from J, with 7 bases between. The CDR3 loop reads CASMSRYNEQFF. The DNA of the CDR3 is TGTGCCAGCATGTCCCGCTACAATGAGCAGTTCTTC.

This clonotype appeared a few times. The V gene is TRBV24-1, the J gene TRBJ2-2; D may be TRBD1 (5 bases). The CDR3 is made up of 17 amino acids. The V and J ends lost 0 bases and 1 base respectively, with 11 bases between them. Germline V gene lookup returns CDR1 KGHDR and CDR2 SFDVKD. The chain's CDR3 is CATSDLRGPRNTGELFF. CDR3 DNA sequence: TGTGCCACCAGTGATTTGAGGGGCCCTAGGAACACCGGGGAGCTGTTTTTT.

This clonotype was observed a few times. The chain recombines TRBV25-1 with TRBJ2-5, with TRBD1 matching over 8 bases. The CDR3 is 15 amino acids. V was clipped by 7 bases and J by 4 bases; unmatched bases: 11. Germline values: CDR1 MGHDK, CDR2 SYGVNS. CDR3 in amino acids: CASILGQGAAETQYF. The CDR3 DNA is TGTGCCAGCATTCTAGGACAGGGTGCAGCAGAGACCCAGTACTTC.

The chain couples TRBV24-1 to TRBJ2-2; D remains unclear. The CDR3 totals 16 residues. Germline values: CDR1 KGHDR, CDR2 SFDVKD. Between the trimmed V and J ends, which lost 0 bases and 2 bases, there was a span of 9 bases. CDR3 region: CATSDLSDRNTGELFF. Here the CDR3 DNA reads TGTGCCACCAGTGATTTGTCGGACCGCAACACCGGGGAGCTGTTTTTT.

This clonotype appeared a few times. This rearrangement joins TRBV6-5 to TRBJ1-1; D is unclear. Germline CDR1 MNHEY, CDR2 SVGAGI. The ends were cut back, 7 bases at V and 1 base at J, with 16 bases in the middle. CDR3 size: 15 residues. CDR3 loop: CASNNGRVGNTEAFF. CDR3 nucleotide sequence: TGTGCCAGCAACAACGGGAGGGTCGGGAACACTGAAGCTTTCTTT.

The CDR3 DNA reads TGTGCCACCAGTGATTCTGATAGCGGGAGTAATCCCCACAATGAGCAGTTCTTC. Protein product: CATSDSDSGSNPHNEQFF. The rearrangement joins TRBV24-1 to TRBJ2-1, with 9 bases that match TRBD2. The CDR3 has 18 residues. V was pared by 2 bases and J by 5 bases, with 12 bases of the junction left unmatched. Germline V gene lookup returns CDR1 KGHDR and CDR2 SFDVKD.

The V gene is TRBV7-9, the J gene TRBJ1-1; D may be TRBD1 (5 bases). Germline CDR1 is SEHNR and CDR2 is FQNEAQ (reference sequence). The CDR3 is made up of 17 amino acids. Trimming stripped 4 bases from V and 1 base from J, with 19 bases between. Here the CDR3 DNA reads TGTGCCAGCAGCTCGACGAACTCCGGGACGGGGAACACTGAAGCTTTCTTT. Protein sequence: CASSSTNSGTGNTEAFF.

V and J are TRBV12-3 or TRBV12-4 and TRBJ2-7; D ambiguous. Trimming shortened V by 5 bases and J by 6 bases, and 14 bases separated the two germline ends. This CDR3 is 13 amino acids long. The chain's CDR3 is CASSTRTRPEQYF. The CDR3 coding sequence is TGTGCCAGCAGTACGCGGACCCGCCCCGAGCAGTACTTC.

The V gene is TRBV15, the J gene TRBJ2-1; D unresolved. V lost 1 base and J 10 bases, leaving 14 bases between the germline ends. Germline-derived CDR1 and CDR2 are LNHNV and YYDKDF (reference sequence). This CDR3 contains 14 residues. CDR3 in DNA: TGTGCCACCAGCAGAGTAGTAGACACCCGGGAGCAGTTCTTC. Its translation is CATSRVVDTREQFF.

J is TRBJ1-1 and V is TRBV14; no firm D call. V was cut by 1 base and J by 3 bases, with 12 bases left in between. Germline V gives CDR1 SGHDN, CDR2 FVKESK. The CDR3 is 15 amino acids. The DNA of the CDR3 is TGTGCCAGCAGCCAAGGGCAGAGGTTGGACACTGAAGCTTTCTTT. It codes for CASSQGQRLDTEAFF.

In this sample, this clonotype turned up a few times. This rearrangement joins TRBV3-1 to TRBJ1-2; D gene unclear. Trimming pared 4 bases from V and 3 bases from J, leaving 15 bases between. The CDR3 is 15 residues long. Germline V CDR1 and CDR2: LGHDT, YNNKEL (reference sequence). CDR3 amino acids: CASSLDRGIYYGYTF. The CDR3 DNA is TGTGCCAGCAGCCTTGACCGCGGGATTTACTATGGCTACACCTTC. Full variable domain (missing parts from reference TRBV3-1 and TRBJ1-2): DTAVSQTPKYLVTQMGNDKSIKCEQNLGHDTMYWYKQDSKKFLKIMFSYNNKELIINETVPNRFSPKSPDKAHLNLHINSLELGDSAVYFCASSLDRGIYYGYTFGSGTRLTVV.